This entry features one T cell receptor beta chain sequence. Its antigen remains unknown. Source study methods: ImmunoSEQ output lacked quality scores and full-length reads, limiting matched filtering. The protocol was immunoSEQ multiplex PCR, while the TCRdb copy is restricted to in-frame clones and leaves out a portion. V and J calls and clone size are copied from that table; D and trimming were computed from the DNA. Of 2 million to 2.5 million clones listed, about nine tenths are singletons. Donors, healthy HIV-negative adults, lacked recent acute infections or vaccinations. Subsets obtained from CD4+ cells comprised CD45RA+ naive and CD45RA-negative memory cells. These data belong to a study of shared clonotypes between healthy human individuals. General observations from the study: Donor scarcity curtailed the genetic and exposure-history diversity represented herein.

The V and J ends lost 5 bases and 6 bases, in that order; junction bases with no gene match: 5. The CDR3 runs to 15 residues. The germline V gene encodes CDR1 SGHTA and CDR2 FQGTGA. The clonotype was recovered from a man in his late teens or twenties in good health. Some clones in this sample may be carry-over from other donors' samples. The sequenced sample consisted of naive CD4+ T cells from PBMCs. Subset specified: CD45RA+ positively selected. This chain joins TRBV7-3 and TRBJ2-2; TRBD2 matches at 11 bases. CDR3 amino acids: CASSPGLAVPGELFF. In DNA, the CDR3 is TGTGCCAGCAGCCCGGGACTAGCGGTACCCGGGGAGCTGTTTTTT. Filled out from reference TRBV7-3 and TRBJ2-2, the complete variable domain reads GAGVSQTPSNKVTEKGKYVELRCDPISGHTALYWYRQSLGQGPEFLIYFQGTGAADDSGLPNDRFFAVRPEGSVSTLKIQRTERGDSAVYLCASSPGLAVPGELFFGEGSRLTVL.